This TCR beta chain stems from a study of T cell repertoires in cytomegalovirus infection. Study summary: Both CMV infection and a matching HLA type were indicated by public TCR beta signatures. Study observations and caveats: CMV-specific HLA-C-restricted TCR beta clonotypes dominated the ex vivo response. Identification of carriers of CMV plus the relevant HLA was achieved through cumulative public TCR beta family frequency.

This CDR3 is 16 amino acids long. V shed 5 bases, J shed 0 bases, and the junction held 6 bases outside the gene matches. Details on this clonotype: Its cognate antigen is unknown.

TCRdb passed the reads through MiXCR, listing each CDR3 protein once. The profile shows 85,000 to 130,000 distinct CDR3 sequences, 20% to 25% of them singletons. This rearrangement joins TRBV12-3 or TRBV12-4 to TRBJ2-3; 9 nucleotides line up with TRBD2. The sequence was obtained from a human donor in good health (CMV status not recorded). Some clones in this sample may be carry-over from other donors' samples. The sample consisted of CD8+ T cells from PBMCs. CDR3 residues: CASSPPSGASTDTQYF. CDR3 nucleotides: TGTGCCAGCAGTCCGCCTAGCGGGGCGAGCACAGATACGCAGTATTTT.